This T cell receptor beta chain was observed in a study of cytomegalovirus exposure and HLA in healthy donors. Broader study findings: Later, TCR association rates were found to vary by HLA locus, highest for DRB1 and lowest for HLA-C. Reportedly, fewer N-insertions than the 666-donor mean appeared in an Asian-associated ancestry cluster in a later analysis. Analyses of presence and absence presupposed an approximately uniform sequencing depth across donors.

With 60 Vbeta and 13 Jbeta primers, the PCR was carried out. Generated by immunoSEQ multiplex PCR, the TCRdb table keeps only in-frame clones and is missing some. This table holds roughly 120,000 clones. Germline V gene sequence: CDR1 SGHRS, CDR2 YFSETQ. V shed 7 bases, J shed 7 bases, and the junction held 9 bases outside the gene matches. The CDR3 totals 13 residues. Details on this clone: The antigen remains undetermined.

The gene calls are TRBV5-1 and TRBJ2-7; 9 positions agree with TRBD1. Material: PBMCs. The source of this sequence is a man younger than 35 in good health and CMV-seronegative. CDR3 in amino acids: CASGQQGAGEQYF. The CDR3 nucleotides read TGCGCCAGCGGCCAACAGGGGGCGGGTGAGCAGTACTTC. Full variable domain (missing parts from reference TRBV5-1 and TRBJ2-7): KAGVTQTPRYLIKTRGQQVTLSCSPISGHRSVSWYQQTPGQGLQFLFEYFSETQRNKGNFPGRFSGRQFSNSRSEMNVSTLELGDSALYLCASGQQGAGEQYFGPGTRLTVT.